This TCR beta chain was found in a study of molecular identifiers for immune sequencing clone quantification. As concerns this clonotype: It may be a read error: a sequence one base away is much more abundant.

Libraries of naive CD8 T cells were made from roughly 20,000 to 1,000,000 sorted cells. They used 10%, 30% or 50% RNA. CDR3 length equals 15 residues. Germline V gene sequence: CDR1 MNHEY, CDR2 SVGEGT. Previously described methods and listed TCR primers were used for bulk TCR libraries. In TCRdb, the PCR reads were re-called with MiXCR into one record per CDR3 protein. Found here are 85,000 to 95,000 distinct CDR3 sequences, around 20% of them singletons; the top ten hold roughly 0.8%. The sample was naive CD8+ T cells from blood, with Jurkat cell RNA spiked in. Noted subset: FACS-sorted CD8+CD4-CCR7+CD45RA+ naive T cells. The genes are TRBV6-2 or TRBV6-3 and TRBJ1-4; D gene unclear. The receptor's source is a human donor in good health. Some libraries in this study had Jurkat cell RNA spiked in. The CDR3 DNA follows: TGTGCCAGCAGCTACTATTGGGGAAGACTTGAAAAACTGTTTTTT. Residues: CASSYYWGRLEKLFF.